This T cell receptor beta chain was recorded in a study of blood T cells in healthy people across ages. CDR3 length: 13 amino acids. V lost 6 bases, J lost 8 bases, and 16 bases lay in between. A second PCR of roughly 7 to 11 cycles used a sample-barcoded 5' primer and a J-beta primer mix. MiXCR was run by TCRdb on the 5' RACE reads, yielding one entry per CDR3 protein. The data hold under 850,000 distinct CDR3 sequences, with around 34% observed a single time. The source of this sequence is a man aged 18 to 30 in good health. This chain uses TRBV12-3 or TRBV12-4 with TRBJ1-1; a weak D match, TRBD1 (5 bases). Material: blood. The CDR3 protein is CASSPYLTVEAFF. Here the CDR3 DNA reads TGTGCCAGCAGCCCTTACCTGACAGTCGAAGCTTTCTTT.